The clone carrying this TCR beta chain has just one count. These data are taken from a study of blood T cell repertoires in COVID-19. Background on the study: PBMCs, B-cell-depleted T cells, or T cells provided the cDNA or gDNA that made up the material.

CDR1 SGHNT and CDR2 YENEEA come from the germline V gene. Trimming at V came to 5 bases and at J to 6 bases, leaving 13 bases not matched to a gene. The CDR3 has 16 amino acids. Authors' processing steps: Reference gene primer amplification gave nucleated cell count estimates. TCRdb's table, derived via immunoSEQ multiplex PCR, lists solely in-frame clones and lacks some. V and J calls and clone size come straight from that table; D and trimming were deduced from the DNA. The top ten hold 5% of the sample, which has about 140,000 clones, around 81% seen once. The V and J genes are TRBV11-3 and TRBJ1-1; TRBD1 matches 9 bases. Sequencing input: peripheral blood. The clonotype originates from a woman aged 45-65 years with acute or convalescent COVID-19. This CDR3 is CASSRGGTGGGSEAFF. The CDR3 nucleotides are TGTGCCAGCAGCCGTGGGGGAACAGGGGGCGGTTCTGAAGCTTTCTTT.